This TCR beta chain appears in the sequencing data of a study of OX40 agonist ivuxolimab in advanced cancers. For the study at large: A mean age of about 59 years, range roughly 20 to 85, was recorded, and approximately 79% were male. General study points: Doses of 0.1 to 3.0 mg/kg were accompanied by clonal expansion of CD4+ and CD8+ blood T cells by week 6.

Libraries were prepared by immunoSEQ multiplex PCR; TCRdb keeps only in-frame clonotypes and omits some of them. The repertoire holds roughly 60,000 clones, 80% to 90% seen once, with more than 4.5% in the top ten. Autoimmune disease history or systemic immunosuppression excluded patients. With baseline, cycle 4 day 1, and cycle 7 day 1 as timepoints, blood was sampled. Regarding this clone: The antigen is not known.

The sequences come from CD4+ or CD8+ T cells sorted from blood, collected in a trial of the OX40 agonist ivuxolimab. The TCR comes from an adult with an advanced solid tumor such as melanoma, head and neck, liver or kidney cancer.

CDR3 sequence reads: CASSIDPDSPSTDTQYF. CDR3 in DNA: TGTGCCAGTAGTATAGATCCAGACAGCCCTAGCACAGATACGCAGTATTTT. The chain combines TRBV19 with TRBJ2-3, with D tentatively TRBD1 (5 bases). Trimming took off 0 bases at V and 0 bases at J, with 13 bases between the two ends. The CDR3 contains 17 residues. Germline loops: CDR1 LNHDA, CDR2 SQIVND (reference sequence).